The 16 T cell receptor beta chains below all came from one sample that was sequenced in a study of blood T cell repertoires in COVID-19. Some clones are missing from TCRdb's copy, which holds only in-frame ones; the method was immunoSEQ multiplex PCR. Of 250,000 to 300,000 clones in the sample, about four fifths were seen once. The sample comprised peripheral blood. The source is an older woman with active or convalescent COVID-19.

This clone was detected a few times. This rearrangement joins TRBV29-1 to TRBJ1-1; 7 nucleotides align to TRBD1. Germline assignment: CDR1 SQVTM and CDR2 ANQGSEA. V lost 5 bases and J lost 2; bases outside the gene matches: 5. The CDR3 is made up of 13 amino acids. As DNA, the CDR3 is TGCAGCGTTATGACAGGGACTAACACTGAAGCTTTCTTT. This translates into CSVMTGTNTEAFF.

The rearrangement links TRBV14 to TRBJ2-7, with D unresolved. Trimming removed 4 bases at V and 4 bases at J, with 8 bases between. From germline, CDR1 is SGHDN and CDR2 FVKESK. This CDR3 has 12 residues. The CDR3 coding sequence is TGTGCCAGCAGCCTCCGTCCGTACGAGCAGTACTTC. Translating gives CASSLRPYEQYF.

Here the CDR3 reads CASSYSVASPGSPLHF. Here the CDR3 DNA reads TGTGCCAGCAGTTACTCGGTGGCAAGCCCAGGCTCACCCCTCCACTTT. The chain combines TRBV6-5 with TRBJ1-6; no clear D gene. There are 16 residues in the CDR3. Germline V gene data show CDR1 as MNHEY and CDR2 as SVGAGI. Trimming shortened V by 0 bases and J by 10 bases, and 16 bases separated the two germline ends.

This rearrangement joins TRBV2 to TRBJ2-1, with TRBD1 matching over 9 bases. V shed 6 bases and J 9 bases; nucleotides not matched to a gene: 9. Looked up from germline, CDR1 is SNHLY and CDR2 is FYNNEI. The CDR3 covers 14 residues. The CDR3 coding sequence is TGTGCCAGCAGAGGTACAGGGGGCAGGGCTGAGCAGTTCTTC. The encoded protein is CASRGTGGRAEQFF.

V gene TRBV7-2 combines with J gene TRBJ2-5; the D gene is possibly TRBD2 (6 bases). V lost 1 base to trimming and J lost 2 bases, with 8 bases between them. The germline CDR1 and CDR2 sequences are SGHTA and FQGNSA. The CDR3 runs to 14 residues. CDR3 bases: TGTGCCAGCAGCTTAGGGAGCGGGCAAGAGACCCAGTACTTC. Translating gives CASSLGSGQETQYF.

The chain combines TRBV6-5 with TRBJ2-2, with 7 bases lining up with TRBD1. This CDR3 is built from 12 residues. CDR1 and CDR2 (germline): MNHEY, SVGAGI. Trimming at V came to 8 bases and at J to 3 bases, leaving 0 bases not matched to a gene. CDR3 protein: CASGTDTGELFF. Written as DNA, the CDR3 is TGTGCCAGCGGGACAGACACCGGGGAGCTGTTTTTT.

The chain links TRBV5-6 to TRBJ1-5; 7 bases are shared with TRBD1. The CDR3 spans 16 residues. Germline V CDR1 and CDR2: SGHDT, YYEEEE. V gave up 4 bases and J gave up 5 bases; unmatched junction bases: 12. The chain's CDR3 is CASSGGQARGDQPQHF. CDR3 sequence (DNA): TGTGCCAGCAGCGGTGGACAGGCGCGGGGTGATCAGCCCCAGCATTTT. Complete variable domain (other parts from reference TRBV5-6 and TRBJ1-5): DAGVTQSPTHLIKTRGQQVTLRCSPKSGHDTVSWYQQALGQGPQFIFQYYEEEERQRGNFPDRFSGHQFPNYSSELNVNALLLGDSALYLCASSGGQARGDQPQHFGDGTRLSIL.

A few counts support this clone. The chain recombines TRBV6-2 or TRBV6-3 with TRBJ2-7, with D possibly being TRBD1 (5 bases). V dropped 3 bases and J dropped 2 bases, with 17 bases sitting between them. In germline, CDR1 is MNHEY, CDR2 SVGEGT. The CDR3 totals 16 residues. The CDR3 here is CASSYSVVRQPYEQYF. CDR3 sequence (DNA): TGTGCCAGCAGTTATTCTGTAGTTCGACAGCCCTACGAGCAGTACTTC.

This CDR3 is CASSRAKGSYNEQFF. The CDR3 DNA is TGCGCCAGCAGCCGGGCCAAGGGGTCCTACAATGAGCAGTTCTTC. This chain uses TRBV4-1 with TRBJ2-1; tentative D call: TRBD1 (5 bases). Looked up from germline, CDR1 is MGHRA and CDR2 is YSYEKL. V was shortened by 4 bases and J by 1 base, with 11 bases between the two germline ends. This CDR3 is 15 amino acids long.

CDR3 bases: TGTGCCAGCAGCCTTCGCTGGGGAGGGCCCACTGAGCAGTACTTC. Its translation: CASSLRWGGPTEQYF. The chain joins TRBV3-1 (or the pseudogene TRBV3-2) to TRBJ2-7; 7 bases fit TRBD2. The CDR3 totals 15 residues. V trimming: 4 bases; J trimming: 7 bases; junction bases outside the gene matches: 13. Germline V gene sequence: CDR1 LGHDT, CDR2 YNNKEL (reference sequence).

This clone was seen a few times. The chain links TRBV4-1 to TRBJ1-2, with D unclear. The V end was cut by 6 bases, the J end by 3 bases, with 11 bases between. This CDR3 region has 13 residues. Germline loops: CDR1 MGHRA, CDR2 YSYEKL. CDR3 DNA sequence: TGCGCCAGCAGTCGACGGCGGGACTATGGCTACACCTTC. Its translation is CASSRRRDYGYTF.

The chain carries TRBV5-4 and TRBJ1-6; tentative D call: TRBD1 (6 bases). The CDR3 length is 15 residues. In germline, CDR1 is SGHNT, CDR2 YYREEE (reference sequence). V gave up 1 base and J gave up 4 bases, with 9 bases separating them. This CDR3 is CASSLQQGYNSPLHF. The CDR3 nucleotides read TGTGCCAGCAGCTTGCAGCAGGGGTATAATTCACCCCTCCACTTT.

The chain recombines TRBV19 with TRBJ2-7; TRBD1 matches at 9 bases. CDR1 is LNHDA, CDR2 SQIVND, per germline (reference sequence). This CDR3 is 13 amino acids long. With 8 bases clipped from V and 2 bases from J, the junction kept 4 bases outside the gene matches. In DNA, the CDR3 is TGTGCCAGTGGGGGACAGGGCCCCTACGAGCAGTACTTC. Translating it yields CASGGQGPYEQYF.

The chain links TRBV10-1 to TRBJ2-1; 14 bases line up with TRBD2. The CDR3 has 18 amino acids. After removal of 2 bases from V and 8 bases from J, the junction contained 11 bases not matched to a gene. From germline, CDR1 is WNHNN and CDR2 SYGVQD (reference sequence). CDR3 bases: TGCGCCAGCAGTGAGACCCTTAGACTAGCGGGGGGGCTGGATGAGCAGTTCTTC. It specifies CASSETLRLAGGLDEQFF.

This clone occurred once. The V and J genes are TRBV13 and TRBJ1-1; 9 nucleotides line up with TRBD1. The length of the CDR3 is 14 residues. Germline CDR1 is PRHDT and CDR2 is FYEKMQ (reference sequence). Unmatched junction bases numbered 6, after V lost 5 bases and J lost 5 bases. The CDR3 coding sequence is TGTGCCAGCAGCAGCGAGGACAGGGGTACTGAAGCTTTCTTT. It translates to CASSSEDRGTEAFF.

This chain uses TRBV19 with TRBJ1-2; 7 nucleotides align to TRBD1. The V gene's germline CDR1 is LNHDA and CDR2 SQIVND (reference sequence). J was trimmed by 4 bases and V by 6 bases; bases with no gene match: 8. The CDR3 is 14 amino acids. CDR3 in amino acids: CASRYRGGSYGYTF. The CDR3 bases are TGTGCCAGTAGATACAGGGGTGGAAGCTATGGCTACACCTTC.